The entry below gives a single T cell receptor beta chain sequence along with its context. As yet, its antigen is unknown. This specimen comes from a study of cytomegalovirus exposure and HLA in healthy donors. The CDR3 runs 12 residues. Germline loops: CDR1 SGHVS, CDR2 FNYEAQ. The V end lost 4 bases, the J end lost 5 bases, and 5 bases lay between the germline ends. Findings and caveats of the study: An analysis was carried out at a later point. It showed that HLA-associated TCR beta chains were more clonally expanded than equally common non-associated chains.

PCR was performed using 60 Vbeta and 13 Jbeta primers. Produced via immunoSEQ multiplex PCR; TCRdb's table is partial and in-frame only. Among fewer than 250,000 clones listed, roughly four fifths were seen once. V usage is TRBV7-6 and J usage is TRBJ2-2; D is ambiguous. Material: PBMCs. The source of this sequence is a woman between 50 and 59 years old in good health and CMV-seropositive. The CDR3 protein is CASSSRTGELFF. CDR3 coding DNA: TGTGCCAGCAGCTCCCGTACCGGGGAGCTGTTTTTT.